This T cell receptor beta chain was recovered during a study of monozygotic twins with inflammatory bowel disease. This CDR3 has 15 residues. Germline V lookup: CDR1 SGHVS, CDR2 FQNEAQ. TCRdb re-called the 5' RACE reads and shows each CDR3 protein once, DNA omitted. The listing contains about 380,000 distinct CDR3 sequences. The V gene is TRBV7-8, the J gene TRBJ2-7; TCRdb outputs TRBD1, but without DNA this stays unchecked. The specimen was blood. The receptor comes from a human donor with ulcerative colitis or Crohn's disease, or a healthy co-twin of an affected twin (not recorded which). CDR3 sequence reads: CASSSVWYSSYEQYF.